A single sample is the source of the 3 T cell receptor beta chains below, sequenced in a study of blood T cells in healthy people across ages. The second PCR ran about 6 to 12 cycles with a sample-barcoded 5' primer and J-beta primers. Each CDR3 protein gets one entry after TCRdb re-called the 5' RACE reads with MiXCR. The sample includes just under 550,000 distinct CDR3 sequences, less than 25% of them seen just once. These data are also associated with another study on T cells of mothers and their children.

Sequences were obtained from blood. All receptors derive from a boy aged 10-17 years in good health.

This clonotype was seen a handful of times. The chain employs TRBV7-3 and TRBJ2-5, with D possibly matching TRBD2 (5 bases). Per the germline V gene, CDR1 is SGHTA and CDR2 is FQGTGA. The V and J ends lost 6 bases and 1 base respectively, with 15 bases between them. The length of the CDR3 is 15 residues. CDR3 sequence (DNA): TGTGCCAGCAGTCTCCAGCCGGGATCCCAAGAGACCCAGTACTTC. Its protein product is CASSLQPGSQETQYF.

The V and J genes are TRBV7-2 and TRBJ1-2; 9 bases align to TRBD1. CDR1 and CDR2 from the germline V gene are SGHTA and FQGNSA. J lost 6 bases, V lost 2 bases, and 7 bases had no gene match. There are 15 residues in the CDR3. Here the CDR3 reads CASSLKTGQGNGYTF. The CDR3 bases are TGTGCCAGCAGCTTAAAGACGGGACAGGGAAATGGCTACACCTTC.

The table lists this clonotype with a few counts. The chain has TRBV27 and TRBJ2-3; D is ambiguous. Germline V CDR1 and CDR2: MNHEY, SMNVEV (reference sequence). The CDR3 is made up of 14 amino acids. Trimming shortened V by 5 bases and J by 4 bases, and 13 bases separated the two germline ends. The CDR3 sequence: CASSPSTVSDTQYF. CDR3 bases: TGTGCCAGCAGTCCTAGTACAGTTTCAGATACGCAGTATTTT.